The T cell receptor (beta chain) described here comes from a study of early T cells in non-severe SARS-CoV-2 infection. Study details: The chains were unpaired, and the sequenced material was bulk RNA from unsorted whole blood.

Study-level results: Lookups in VDJdb leaned toward anti-spike CD8 responses and missed private and CD4 specificities.

Attachment of unique molecular identifiers was made to individual cDNA molecules. In TCRdb, the 5' RACE reads were re-called with MiXCR into one record per CDR3 protein. Among 65,000 to 80,000 distinct CDR3 sequences listed, 9.5% to 15% were seen once. This CDR3 has 16 amino acids. Trimming removed 3 bases at V and 0 bases at J, with 13 bases between. From germline, CDR1 is SGDLS and CDR2 YYNGEE. This clonotype was detected ten times or more. The antigen is not known. This chain uses TRBV9 with TRBJ1-3; maybe TRBD1 (6 bases). The source material was whole blood. This TCR was recovered from an adult who was a healthcare worker with PCR-confirmed SARS-CoV-2 infection or an uninfected control (not recorded which). CDR3 nucleotides: TGTGCCAGCAGCGCCGGGGACACCCGCTCTGGAAACACCATATATTTT. Amino acids: CASSAGDTRSGNTIYF.